These 20 T cell receptor beta chains came from one sample sequenced in a study of T cell responses to AZD1222 COVID-19 vaccine. Libraries were prepared by immunoSEQ multiplex PCR; TCRdb keeps only in-frame clonotypes and omits some of them. The profile covers some 200,000 clones, with roughly 91% appearing a single time and approximately 0.97% taken by the ten largest. The input for sequencing was peripheral blood, taken on day 0 of AZD1222 vaccination. These receptors originate from an adult in good health.

The V and J genes are TRBV15 and TRBJ1-3; 8 bases fit TRBD1. The germline V gene encodes CDR1 LNHNV and CDR2 YYDKDF (reference sequence). This CDR3 has 14 amino acids. V lost 5 bases to trimming and J lost 4 bases; unmatched junction nucleotides: 4. The CDR3: CATSVGTGGNTIYF. The CDR3, as DNA: TGTGCCACCAGCGTCGGGACAGGCGGAAACACCATATATTTT.

This rearrangement joins TRBV29-1 to TRBJ2-3; possible D gene TRBD1, 5 bases. This CDR3 region has 15 residues. Per germline, CDR1 SQVTM and CDR2 ANQGSEA. Between the trimmed V and J ends, which lost 3 bases and 0 bases, there was a span of 13 bases. The CDR3 DNA reads TGCAGCGTTGATTGGACACCGACTAGCACAGATACGCAGTATTTT. Translated, it gives CSVDWTPTSTDTQYF.

Only one count was recorded for this clone. J is TRBJ1-2 and V is TRBV3-1 (or the pseudogene TRBV3-2); D remains unclear. The CDR3 covers 13 residues. Germline values: CDR1 LGHDT, CDR2 YNNKEL (reference sequence). Between the trimmed V and J ends, which lost 6 bases and 7 bases, there was a span of 15 bases. The CDR3 DNA reads as TGTGCCAGCAGTCCAAGGTGGGGTAGTGGCTACACCTTC. This translates into CASSPRWGSGYTF.

V gene TRBV15 combines with J gene TRBJ1-1; no reliable D call. The CDR3 runs 14 residues. Germline V gives CDR1 LNHNV, CDR2 YYDKDF (reference sequence). V was shortened by 3 bases and J by 2 bases, with 10 bases between the two germline ends. CDR3 loop: CATSRGNSNTEAFF. In nucleotides, the CDR3 is TGTGCCACCAGCAGGGGAAACTCAAACACTGAAGCTTTCTTT.

Within the sample, this clone is medium-sized. The chain carries TRBV7-3 and TRBJ2-2, with no clear D. Trimming stripped 6 bases from V and 8 bases from J, with 16 bases between. This CDR3 spans 14 amino acids. Germline V gene lookup returns CDR1 SGHTA and CDR2 FQGTGA. The CDR3 reads CASSRKPSSGELFF. The DNA of the CDR3 is TGTGCCAGCAGTAGGAAACCCAGCTCGGGGGAGCTGTTTTTT.

This chain connects TRBV3-1 (or the pseudogene TRBV3-2) to TRBJ1-1, with D uncertain. Trimming stripped 1 base from V and 12 bases from J, with 18 bases between. The CDR3 extends over 14 amino acids. In germline, CDR1 is LGHDT, CDR2 YNNKEL (reference sequence). The DNA for the CDR3 is TGTGCCAGCAGCCAAGTTGGGTGGAACGGGCAATCTTTCTTT. Encoded protein: CASSQVGWNGQSFF.

The CDR3 DNA reads as TGTGCCAGCAGGGTGGGACTAGCGGGAGGGGCCCAGTTCTTC. Translated: CASRVGLAGGAQFF. The chain joins TRBV27 to TRBJ2-1; 16 positions match TRBD2. The CDR3 totals 14 residues. Germline CDR1 reads MNHEY; CDR2 reads SMNVEV (reference sequence). Losses at the gene ends were 6 bases for V and 13 bases for J; bases not matched to a gene: 6.

The genes are TRBV6-6 and TRBJ1-5; a possible D gene is TRBD1 (5 bases). CDR3 length: 11 residues. Per germline, CDR1 MNHNY and CDR2 SVGAGI (reference sequence). Between the trimmed V and J ends, which lost 8 bases and 9 bases, there was a span of 11 bases. This CDR3 reads CASGGSGPQHF. The DNA of the CDR3 is TGTGCCAGCGGGGGTTCAGGGCCCCAGCATTTT.

The chain combines TRBV4-2 with TRBJ2-5, with TRBD2 identical over 8 bases. This CDR3 contains 16 residues. CDR1 LGHNA and CDR2 YNFKEQ come from the germline V gene. V dropped 4 bases and J dropped 0; count of bases not matched to a gene: 7. CDR3 in amino acids: CASSRRLANNQETQYF. The DNA for the CDR3 is TGTGCCAGCAGCCGCCGACTAGCGAACAACCAAGAGACCCAGTACTTC.

The chain couples TRBV3-1 (or the pseudogene TRBV3-2) to TRBJ2-3; TRBD2 matches 7 bases. Per germline, CDR1 LGHDT and CDR2 YNNKEL (reference sequence). Unmatched junction bases numbered 10, after V lost 1 base and J lost 0 bases. The CDR3 covers 18 residues. The CDR3 sequence: CASSQGPLAVSSTDTQYF. The CDR3 DNA reads as TGTGCCAGCAGCCAAGGGCCTCTAGCGGTGAGTAGCACAGATACGCAGTATTTT.

V usage is TRBV11-2 and J usage is TRBJ2-5; unclear D gene. This CDR3 region has 13 residues. Deletions cut 5 bases from V and 2 bases from J, with 9 bases between. CDR1 is SGHAT and CDR2 is FQNNGV in the germline V gene. CDR3 in DNA: TGTGCCAGCAGCCGAGAGAGGCAAGAGACCCAGTACTTC. Translation gives CASSRERQETQYF.

This sequence joins TRBV29-1 and TRBJ2-3, with 11 bases identical to TRBD1. Germline V gene sequence: CDR1 SQVTM, CDR2 ANQGSEA. CDR3 length: 15 residues. V was pared by 6 bases and J by 2 bases, with 7 bases of the junction left unmatched. The CDR3 loop reads CSVAAGQGATDTQYF. DNA for the CDR3: TGCAGCGTGGCTGCAGGACAGGGGGCCACAGATACGCAGTATTTT.

The chain is built from TRBV6-1 and TRBJ1-1; no firm D call. Trimming cost V 3 bases and J 3 bases, with 11 bases left between them. Germline CDR1 reads MNHNS; CDR2 reads SASEGT. The CDR3 runs 14 residues. DNA for the CDR3: TGTGCCAGCAGTGACAGCTGGCGGGACACTGAAGCTTTCTTT. Its translation: CASSDSWRDTEAFF.

The J gene is TRBJ2-3, the V gene TRBV10-3, with TRBD2 identical over 7 bases. Germline V gene data show CDR1 as ENHRY and CDR2 as SYGVKD. CDR3 length: 15 residues. V shed 8 bases, J shed 1 base, and the junction held 9 bases outside the gene matches. As DNA, the CDR3 is TGTGCCATCTCGGAGAGGGCGGGAGGCACAGATACGCAGTATTTT. The encoded protein is CAISERAGGTDTQYF.

This chain uses TRBV2 with TRBJ2-5, with 8 bases aligning to TRBD1. This CDR3 contains 13 residues. The J segment lost 4 bases and the V segment lost 9 bases, leaving 7 bases of the junction unmatched. Looked up from germline, CDR1 is SNHLY and CDR2 is FYNNEI. CDR3 nucleotide sequence: TGTGCCAGTTCTCCCGGGACAGGAGAGACCCAGTACTTC. Translating gives CASSPGTGETQYF. The whole variable domain, filled in from reference TRBV2 and TRBJ2-5, reads EPEVTQTPSHQVTQMGQEVILRCVPISNHLYFYWYRQILGQKVEFLVSFYNNEISEKSEIFDDQFSVERPDGSNFTLKIRSTKLEDSAMYFCASSPGTGETQYFGPGTRLLVL.

V is TRBV7-3 and J is TRBJ1-6, with D possibly TRBD1 on 6 matching bases. Germline assignment: CDR1 SGHTA and CDR2 FQGTGA. V lost 3 bases and J 4 bases, leaving 10 bases between the germline ends. The CDR3 loop spans 15 amino acids. Here the CDR3 DNA reads TGTGCCAGCAGCTTTTCCGGACAGTATAATTCACCCCTCCACTTT. Its translation: CASSFSGQYNSPLHF.

The V call is TRBV7-8, the J call TRBJ2-5; 10 bases fit TRBD1. With 5 bases clipped from V and 8 bases from J, the junction kept 8 bases outside the gene matches. CDR1 SGHVS and CDR2 FQNEAQ come from the germline V gene. The CDR3 totals 14 residues. The CDR3 sequence: CASSPGGTGDTQYF. The CDR3 coding sequence is TGTGCCAGCAGCCCAGGGGGGACAGGGGACACCCAGTACTTC.

In nucleotides, the CDR3 is TGTGCCAGCAGCTTAAGGCGGGCAGGAAGCACAGATACGCAGTATTTT. It specifies CASSLRRAGSTDTQYF. The rearrangement uses TRBV7-9 and TRBJ2-3; perhaps TRBD2 as D (5 bases). Germline loops: CDR1 SEHNR, CDR2 FQNEAQ (reference sequence). Trimming took 2 bases from V and 0 from J, leaving 12 bases between them. The CDR3 runs to 16 residues.

The V call is TRBV18, the J call TRBJ2-7, with D perhaps TRBD1 or TRBD2 (5 bases each). The CDR3 totals 12 residues. The germline V gene has CDR1 KGHSH and CDR2 LQKENI. V gave up 1 base and J gave up 4 bases, with 5 bases separating them. This CDR3 is CASSPRGYEQYF. The CDR3 nucleotides are TGTGCCAGCTCACCACGGGGGTACGAGCAGTACTTC.

The chain is built from TRBV5-1 and TRBJ1-1; 9 bases are a match to TRBD1. Germline-derived CDR1 and CDR2 are SGHRS and YFSETQ. This CDR3 comprises 15 residues. Unmatched junction bases numbered 7, after V lost 7 bases and J lost 0 bases. Here the CDR3 DNA reads TGCGCCAGCTGGGACGGGACAGGGCTGAACACTGAAGCTTTCTTT. Amino acid sequence: CASWDGTGLNTEAFF.